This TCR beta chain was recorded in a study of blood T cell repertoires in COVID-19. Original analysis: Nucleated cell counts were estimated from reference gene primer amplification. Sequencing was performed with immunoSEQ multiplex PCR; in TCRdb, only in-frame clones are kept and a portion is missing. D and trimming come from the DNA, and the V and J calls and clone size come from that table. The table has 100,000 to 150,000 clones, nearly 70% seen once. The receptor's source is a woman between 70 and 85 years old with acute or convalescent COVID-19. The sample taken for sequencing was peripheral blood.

The CDR3 loop reads CAWAILKGANTGELFF. The CDR3 DNA is TGTGCCTGGGCGATACTCAAAGGAGCGAACACCGGGGAGCTGTTTTTT. This chain connects TRBV30 to TRBJ2-2; D call uncertain. Germline V CDR1 and CDR2: GTSNPN, SVGIG (reference sequence). V shed 5 bases and J shed 0 bases, with 16 bases lying between them. CDR3 length: 16 residues.